These 25 T cell receptor beta chains share one sample of origin, sequenced in a study of CD8+CD57+ T cells in acquired aplastic anemia. Using genomic DNA as the template, TCR beta VDJ and CDR3 profiling was carried out. TCRdb re-analysed the reads in MiXCR, keeping a single row per CDR3 protein. Among fewer than 200,000 distinct CDR3 sequences, around 60% were seen once, and the ten largest hold 45% to 50%. The sample taken for sequencing was sorted CD4+, CD8+, or CD8+CD57+ T cells (not recorded which) from PBMCs. The receptor set was obtained from a human donor in good health.

This clonotype was seen once. This chain joins TRBV9 and TRBJ1-5; no firm D call. This CDR3 has 15 residues. In germline, CDR1 is SGDLS, CDR2 YYNGEE. The V end was cut by 4 bases, the J end by 4 bases, with 15 bases between. The CDR3 loop is CASSPAGQANQPQHF. The CDR3 coding sequence is TGTGCCAGCAGCCCAGCGGGCCAGGCTAATCAGCCCCAGCATTTT.

Many counts were recorded for this clonotype. The chain joins TRBV20-1 to TRBJ1-4; D gene unclear. Trimming cost V 6 bases and J 0 bases, with 11 bases left between them. Germline CDR1 is DFQATT and CDR2 is SNEGSKA (reference sequence). The CDR3 sequence is 14 residues long. The CDR3 DNA is TGCAGTGCCACTCAACCCGCAACTAATGAAAAACTGTTTTTT. It yields the protein CSATQPATNEKLFF.

The gene calls are TRBV20-1 and TRBJ2-5; 13 nucleotides line up with TRBD2. Germline values: CDR1 DFQATT, CDR2 SNEGSKA (reference sequence). The CDR3 consists of 18 residues. The ends lost 1 base at V and 5 bases at J; junction bases unmatched: 13. The chain's CDR3 is CSARGTAGTSGIQETQYF. The CDR3 bases are TGCAGTGCTAGAGGGACCGCCGGGACTAGCGGGATTCAGGAGACCCAGTACTTC.

This clonotype was seen only once. The CDR3 sequence: CATSARTGGNQPQHF. The CDR3, as DNA: TGTGCCACCAGCGCACGGACAGGGGGTAATCAGCCCCAGCATTTT. The J gene is TRBJ1-5, the V gene TRBV15; the match to TRBD1 covers 10 bases. The V gene end was trimmed by 5 bases and the J gene end by 4 bases; junction bases not matched to a gene: 5. The germline gives CDR1 LNHNV, CDR2 YYDKDF (reference sequence). This CDR3 contains 15 residues. Supplemented by reference TRBV15 and TRBJ1-5, the full variable domain reads DAMVIQNPRYQVTQFGKPVTLSCSQTLNHNVMYWYQQKSSQAPKLLFHYYDKDFNNEADTPDNFQSRRPNTSFCFLDIRSPGLGDTAMYLCATSARTGGNQPQHFGDGTRLSIL.

The genes are TRBV20-1 and TRBJ2-1; 11 positions agree with TRBD2. Germline loops: CDR1 DFQATT, CDR2 SNEGSKA (reference sequence). CDR3 length: 15 residues. Trimming took 2 bases from V and 7 from J; bases not matched to a gene: 7. CDR3 sequence reads: CSARSIAGGLNEQFF. CDR3 DNA sequence: TGCAGTGCTAGATCCATAGCGGGAGGGTTGAATGAGCAGTTCTTC.

V usage is TRBV5-1 and J usage is TRBJ2-7, with TRBD1 as a possible D gene (5 bases). Per the germline V gene, CDR1 is SGHRS and CDR2 is YFSETQ. V was clipped by 0 bases and J by 6 bases, with 10 bases between them. The CDR3 has 13 amino acids. The CDR3 reads CASSLDEGAEQYF. The CDR3 bases are TGCGCCAGCAGCTTGGATGAAGGGGCCGAGCAGTACTTC. Using reference TRBV5-1 and TRBJ2-7 for the parts outside the CDR3, the full variable domain is KAGVTQTPRYLIKTRGQQVTLSCSPISGHRSVSWYQQTPGQGLQFLFEYFSETQRNKGNFPGRFSGRQFSNSRSEMNVSTLELGDSALYLCASSLDEGAEQYFGPGTRLTVT.

This sequence joins TRBV4-1 and TRBJ2-7; 7 bases align to TRBD2. The germline CDR1 and CDR2 sequences are MGHRA and YSYEKL. V lost 0 bases, J lost 4 bases, and 6 bases stayed unmatched. This CDR3 region has 15 residues. CDR3 loop: CASSQDRAGRYEQYF. CDR3 bases: TGCGCCAGCAGCCAAGACAGAGCGGGACGTTACGAGCAGTACTTC.

V gene TRBV7-9 combines with J gene TRBJ1-4; D might be TRBD1 (6 bases). The germline V gene encodes CDR1 SEHNR and CDR2 FQNEAQ (reference sequence). The CDR3 is 16 residues long. The V gene lost 3 bases and the J gene lost 4 bases, with 15 bases spanning the gap. The CDR3 nucleotides are TGTGCCAGCAGCTTCAGCGGGGGGCGGCATAATGAAAAACTGTTTTTT. Translation: CASSFSGGRHNEKLFF. Full variable domain (rest looked up from reference TRBV7-9 and TRBJ1-4): DTGVSQNPRHKITKRGQNVTFRCDPISEHNRLYWYRQTLGQGPEFLTYFQNEAQLEKSRLLSDRFSAERPKGSFSTLEIQRTEQGDSAMYLCASSFSGGRHNEKLFFGSGTQLSVL.

The chain joins TRBV20-1 to TRBJ1-4; D is possibly TRBD1 (6 bases). This CDR3 region has 14 residues. Per the germline V gene, CDR1 is DFQATT and CDR2 is SNEGSKA (reference sequence). The V end was cut by 5 bases, the J end by 3 bases, with 13 bases between. The CDR3: CSAPYRVPNEKLFF. Written as DNA, the CDR3 is TGCAGTGCTCCGTACAGGGTTCCTAATGAAAAACTGTTTTTT.

This clonotype was seen many times. V gene TRBV5-6 combines with J gene TRBJ2-3; 11 bases match TRBD2. Germline trimming cut 4 bases from V and 3 bases from J; bases unmatched to any gene: 4. CDR1 is SGHDT, CDR2 YYEEEE, per germline. The CDR3 sequence is 15 residues long. CDR3 amino acids: CASSPRLAGTDTQYF. Written as DNA, the CDR3 is TGTGCCAGCAGCCCGCGACTAGCGGGGACAGATACGCAGTATTTT.

The chain is built from TRBV2 and TRBJ1-5; D is unclear. This CDR3 contains 11 residues. Trimming took 8 bases from V and 4 from J, leaving 6 bases between them. Germline values: CDR1 SNHLY, CDR2 FYNNEI. CDR3 region: CASGINQPQHF. The CDR3 DNA follows: TGTGCCAGCGGGATTAATCAGCCCCAGCATTTT.

The rearrangement uses TRBV19 and TRBJ2-7; D is tentatively TRBD1 or TRBD2 (5 bases each). The ends were cut back, 3 bases at V and 3 bases at J, with 12 bases in the middle. Germline V CDR1 and CDR2: LNHDA, SQIVND (reference sequence). The CDR3 extends over 14 amino acids. The CDR3, as DNA: TGTGCCAGTAGTATCCCCGGGGCCCTCTACGAGCAGTACTTC. Its translation: CASSIPGALYEQYF.

In DNA, the CDR3 is TGCGCCAGCAGCCTCGGGGGACAGATTTATGGCTACACCTTC. Its protein product is CASSLGGQIYGYTF. The chain couples TRBV5-1 to TRBJ1-2; 7 bases are shared with TRBD1. The CDR3 sequence is 14 residues long. After removal of 4 bases from V and 5 bases from J, the junction contained 8 bases not matched to a gene. Germline-derived CDR1 and CDR2 are SGHRS and YFSETQ.

The chain joins TRBV12-3 or TRBV12-4 to TRBJ2-5; D is undetermined. This CDR3 region has 15 residues. Deletions cut 0 bases from V and 2 bases from J, with 10 bases between. CDR3 region: CASSLASNVQETQYF. The DNA of the CDR3 is TGTGCCAGCAGTTTAGCATCAAACGTTCAAGAGACCCAGTACTTC.

This clonotype was seen only a few times. A single base separates this from a much larger clone, so it may be a read error. The chain employs TRBV5-6 and TRBJ2-3; the D gene is possibly TRBD2 (5 bases). Germline CDR1 reads SGHDT; CDR2 reads YYEEEE. The CDR3 extends over 15 amino acids. The CDR3: CAGSLGSGGTDTQYF. DNA of the CDR3: TGTGCCGGCAGCTTGGGATCCGGGGGCACAGATACGCAGTATTTT.

This clonotype was seen many times. The CDR3 sequence is CASRGVTSGRPYNEQFF. CDR3 DNA sequence: TGCGCCAGCAGAGGGGTGACCAGCGGGAGACCCTACAATGAGCAGTTCTTC. J is TRBJ2-1 and V is TRBV4-1; 8 bases match TRBD2. There are 17 residues in the CDR3. The V gene's germline CDR1 is MGHRA and CDR2 YSYEKL. J was trimmed by 2 bases and V by 6 bases; bases with no gene match: 12.

The table lists this clonotype with many counts. J is TRBJ2-3 and V is TRBV20-1; D is perhaps TRBD1 (6 bases). V was cut by 1 base and J by 1 base, with 12 bases left in between. Per the germline V gene, CDR1 is DFQATT and CDR2 is SNEGSKA (reference sequence). There are 15 residues in the CDR3. The CDR3, as DNA: TGCAGTGCTAGAGGGCCGGGACACCGCACAGATACGCAGTATTTT. The encoded protein is CSARGPGHRTDTQYF.

The gene calls are TRBV7-8 and TRBJ1-2; TRBD1 might be the D (5 bases). Germline values: CDR1 SGHVS, CDR2 FQNEAQ. The CDR3 is 16 amino acids. V lost 6 bases and J lost 6, with 23 bases in between. DNA for the CDR3: TGTGCCAGCAGTGAGCTTAGCTCGGGACCAGTAGATGGCTACACCTTC. Translation: CASSELSSGPVDGYTF.

The chain recombines TRBV29-1 with TRBJ1-2, with D possibly being TRBD1 (5 bases). The CDR3 is 14 residues long. CDR1 and CDR2 from the germline V gene are SQVTM and ANQGSEA. Trimming removed 1 base at V and 0 bases at J, with 9 bases between. CDR3 coding DNA: TGCAGCGTTGAAGCCCAGGGAGCTAACTATGGCTACACCTTC. It specifies CSVEAQGANYGYTF.

The chain uses TRBV9 and TRBJ1-6; D perhaps matches TRBD1 (5 bases). The V gene lost 6 bases and the J gene lost 2 bases, with 12 bases spanning the gap. Germline V gene data show CDR1 as SGDLS and CDR2 as YYNGEE. CDR3 length equals 15 residues. CDR3 DNA: TGTGCCAGCAAGGGAGGGACGACCTATAATTCACCCCTCCACTTT. Protein: CASKGGTTYNSPLHF.

DNA of the CDR3: TGTGCCAGCAGCTCGACAGGGTCCTCCTACGAGCAGTACTTC. It specifies CASSSTGSSYEQYF. This chain uses TRBV7-3 with TRBJ2-7; 7 nucleotides align to TRBD1. V shed 4 bases, J shed 0 bases, and the junction held 3 bases outside the gene matches. CDR3 length: 14 amino acids. Germline V lookup: CDR1 SGHTA, CDR2 FQGTGA. The variable domain in full, completed from reference TRBV7-3 and TRBJ2-7, reads GAGVSQTPSNKVTEKGKYVELRCDPISGHTALYWYRQSLGQGPEFLIYFQGTGAADDSGLPNDRFFAVRPEGSVSTLKIQRTERGDSAVYLCASSSTGSSYEQYFGPGTRLTVT.

The chain joins TRBV19 to TRBJ2-1; 10 nucleotides align to TRBD2. Trimming removed 6 bases from V and 2 bases from J; junction bases left unmatched: 4. The CDR3 is 15 residues long. The germline V gene encodes CDR1 LNHDA and CDR2 SQIVND (reference sequence). Here the CDR3 reads CASSLLAGTYNEQFF. The CDR3 DNA reads as TGTGCCAGTAGCTTACTAGCGGGGACCTACAATGAGCAGTTCTTC.

V usage is TRBV15 and J usage is TRBJ1-2; D may be TRBD1 (5 bases). V was cut by 0 bases and J by 6 bases, with 17 bases left in between. Germline V CDR1 and CDR2: LNHNV, YYDKDF (reference sequence). The CDR3 covers 16 residues. The CDR3 region has the DNA TGTGCCACCAGCAGAGATGGGGACTTGGGTTACAATGGCTACACCTTC. Protein: CATSRDGDLGYNGYTF.

The gene calls are TRBV19 and TRBJ1-6, with unresolved D. Between the trimmed V and J ends, which lost 3 bases and 2 bases, there was a span of 8 bases. There are 15 residues in the CDR3. Germline-derived CDR1 and CDR2 are LNHDA and SQIVND (reference sequence). The CDR3 bases are TGTGCCAGTAGTATGGTAGGCCCCTATAATTCACCCCTCCACTTT. It codes for CASSMVGPYNSPLHF.

Regarding this clonotype: One end of the junction fails to match germline, which may point to a read error. The chain links TRBV5-5 to TRBJ2-5; D unresolved. Germline V gene data show CDR1 as SGHKS and CDR2 as YYEKEE (reference sequence). The CDR3 is 16 residues long. DNA for the CDR3: TGCGCCAGCAGCTTGGCCCCGGTAAACCTCCAAGAGACCCAGTACTTC. It is translated as CASSLAPVNLQETQYF.